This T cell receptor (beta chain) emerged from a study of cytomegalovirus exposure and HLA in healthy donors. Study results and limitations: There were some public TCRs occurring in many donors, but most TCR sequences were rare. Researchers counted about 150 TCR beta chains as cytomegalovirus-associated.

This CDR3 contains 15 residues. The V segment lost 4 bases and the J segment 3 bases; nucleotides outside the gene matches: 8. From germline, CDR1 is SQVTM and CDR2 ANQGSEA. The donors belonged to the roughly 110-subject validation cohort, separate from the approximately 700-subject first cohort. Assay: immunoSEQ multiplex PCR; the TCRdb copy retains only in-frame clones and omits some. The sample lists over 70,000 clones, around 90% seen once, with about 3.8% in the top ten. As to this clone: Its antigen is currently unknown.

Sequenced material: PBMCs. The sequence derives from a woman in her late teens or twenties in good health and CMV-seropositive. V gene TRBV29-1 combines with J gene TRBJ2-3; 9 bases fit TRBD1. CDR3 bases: TGCAGCGTTGTGGGGACAGGGTCCGGGACAGATACGCAGTATTTT. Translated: CSVVGTGSGTDTQYF.